Reported below is one TCR beta chain. The sample comes from a study of T cell changes during pregnancy in multiple sclerosis. The CDR3 runs 17 residues. Germline trimming cut 5 bases from V and 0 bases from J; bases unmatched to any gene: 10. Germline CDR1 is SGHVS and CDR2 is FQNEAQ. TCRdb's copy holds only in-frame clones and misses some; the assay was immunoSEQ multiplex PCR. The table has 37,000 or so clones, 88% seen once. This clonotype was sampled from a female donor with multiple sclerosis, enrolled in a pregnancy study. The rearrangement links TRBV7-8 to TRBJ2-1, with TRBD2 identical over 7 bases. The material was CD4+ T cells from peripheral blood mononuclear cells, obtained before pregnancy. CDR3 in amino acids: CASSPGPSGDSYNEQFF. The CDR3 nucleotides are TGTGCCAGCAGCCCTGGACCTAGCGGAGACTCCTACAATGAGCAGTTCTTC.